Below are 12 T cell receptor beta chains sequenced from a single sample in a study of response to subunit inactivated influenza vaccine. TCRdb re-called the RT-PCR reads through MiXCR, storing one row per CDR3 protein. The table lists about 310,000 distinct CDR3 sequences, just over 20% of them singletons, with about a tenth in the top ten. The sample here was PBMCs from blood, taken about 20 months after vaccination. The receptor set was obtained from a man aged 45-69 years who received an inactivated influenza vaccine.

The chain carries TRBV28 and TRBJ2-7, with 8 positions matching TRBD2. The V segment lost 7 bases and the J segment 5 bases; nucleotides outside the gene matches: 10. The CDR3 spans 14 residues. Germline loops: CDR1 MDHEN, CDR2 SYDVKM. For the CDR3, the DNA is TGTGCCAGCACCACAGACGGGGGGGTCCACGAGCAGTACTTC. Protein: CASTTDGGVHEQYF.

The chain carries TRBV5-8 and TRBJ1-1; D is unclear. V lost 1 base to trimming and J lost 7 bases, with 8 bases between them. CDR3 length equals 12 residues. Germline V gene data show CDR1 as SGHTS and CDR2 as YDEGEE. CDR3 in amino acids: CASSLWQIEAFF. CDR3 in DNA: TGTGCCAGCAGCTTGTGGCAGATTGAAGCTTTCTTT.

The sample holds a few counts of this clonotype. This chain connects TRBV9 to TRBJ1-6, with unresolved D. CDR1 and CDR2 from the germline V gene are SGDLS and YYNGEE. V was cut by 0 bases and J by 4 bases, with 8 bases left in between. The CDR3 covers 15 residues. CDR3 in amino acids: CASSVAREYNSPLHF. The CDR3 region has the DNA TGTGCCAGCAGCGTAGCACGGGAATATAATTCACCCCTCCACTTT. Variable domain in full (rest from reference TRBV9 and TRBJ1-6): DSGVTQTPKHLITATGQRVTLRCSPRSGDLSVYWYQQSLDQGLQFLIQYYNGEERAKGNILERFSAQQFPDLHSELNLSSLELGDSALYFCASSVAREYNSPLHFGNGTRLTVT.

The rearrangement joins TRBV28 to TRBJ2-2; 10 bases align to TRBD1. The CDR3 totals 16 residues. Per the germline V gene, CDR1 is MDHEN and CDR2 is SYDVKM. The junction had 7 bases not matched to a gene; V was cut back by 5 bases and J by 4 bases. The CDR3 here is CASSATGGLVTGELFF. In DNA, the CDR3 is TGTGCCAGCAGTGCGACAGGGGGCCTTGTCACCGGGGAGCTGTTTTTT.

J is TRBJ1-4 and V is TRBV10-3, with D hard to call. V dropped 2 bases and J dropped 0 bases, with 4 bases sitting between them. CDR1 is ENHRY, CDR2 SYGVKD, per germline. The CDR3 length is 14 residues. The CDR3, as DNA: TGTGCCATCAGTGAGCAGTCAACTAATGAAAAACTGTTTTTT. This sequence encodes CAISEQSTNEKLFF.

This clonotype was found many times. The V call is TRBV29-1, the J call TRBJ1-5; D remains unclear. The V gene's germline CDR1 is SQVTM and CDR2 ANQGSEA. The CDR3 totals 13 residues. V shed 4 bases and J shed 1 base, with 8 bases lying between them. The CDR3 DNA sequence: TGCAGCGTTGGGCGTGGGAGCAATCAGCCCCAGCATTTT. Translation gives CSVGRGSNQPQHF.

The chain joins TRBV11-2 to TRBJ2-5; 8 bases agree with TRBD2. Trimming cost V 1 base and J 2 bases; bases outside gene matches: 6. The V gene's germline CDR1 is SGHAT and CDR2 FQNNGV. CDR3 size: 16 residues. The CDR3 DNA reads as TGTGCCAGCAGCTTAGTAAGACTAGCGAGACAAGAGACCCAGTACTTC. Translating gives CASSLVRLARQETQYF.

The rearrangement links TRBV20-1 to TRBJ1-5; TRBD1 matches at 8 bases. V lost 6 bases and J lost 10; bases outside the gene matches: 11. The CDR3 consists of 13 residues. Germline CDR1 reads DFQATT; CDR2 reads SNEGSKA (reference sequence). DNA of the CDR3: TGCAGTGCCCTCGCGGGACAGGTTTTTCCCCAGCATTTT. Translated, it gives CSALAGQVFPQHF.

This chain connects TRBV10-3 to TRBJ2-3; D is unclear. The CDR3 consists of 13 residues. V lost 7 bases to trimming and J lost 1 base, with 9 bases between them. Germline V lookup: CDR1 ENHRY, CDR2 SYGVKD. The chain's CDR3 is CAITVQGTDTQYF. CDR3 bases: TGTGCCATCACTGTCCAGGGCACAGATACGCAGTATTTT.

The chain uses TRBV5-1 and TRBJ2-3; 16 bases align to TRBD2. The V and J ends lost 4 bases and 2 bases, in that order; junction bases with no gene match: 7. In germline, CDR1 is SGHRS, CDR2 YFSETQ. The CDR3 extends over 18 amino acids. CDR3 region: CASSGTSGRVFFTDTQYF. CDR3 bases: TGCGCCAGCAGCGGGACTAGCGGGAGGGTTTTTTTCACAGATACGCAGTATTTT.

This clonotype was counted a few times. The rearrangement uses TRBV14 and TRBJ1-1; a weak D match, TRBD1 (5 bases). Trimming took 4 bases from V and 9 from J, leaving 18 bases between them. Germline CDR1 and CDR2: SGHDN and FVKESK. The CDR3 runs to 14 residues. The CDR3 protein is CASSPLDSPFKAFF. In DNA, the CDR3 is TGTGCCAGCAGCCCCCTAGACAGCCCCTTCAAAGCTTTCTTT.

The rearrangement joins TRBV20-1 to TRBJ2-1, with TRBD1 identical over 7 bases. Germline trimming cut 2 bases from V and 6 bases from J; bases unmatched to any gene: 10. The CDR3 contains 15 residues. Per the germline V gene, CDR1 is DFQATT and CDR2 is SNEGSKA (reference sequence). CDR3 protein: CSARYQGDKINEQFF. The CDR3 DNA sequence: TGCAGTGCTAGATATCAGGGGGACAAGATCAATGAGCAGTTCTTC.